The 17 T cell receptor beta chains below all came from one sample that was sequenced in a study of lymphopenia after photon versus proton radiotherapy. Using immunoSEQ multiplex PCR, the repertoire was profiled, and TCRdb retains in-frame clones only, with some absent. The sample carries 7,100 or so clones, approximately 86% recorded once. The material sequenced was peripheral blood, taken from a patient treated with photon-based radiotherapy. These TCRs come from a woman aged 65 to 85 with pancreatic cancer.

This chain connects TRBV7-2 to TRBJ1-1; 8 positions agree with TRBD1. The V and J ends lost 4 bases and 6 bases, in that order; junction bases with no gene match: 10. Germline lookup yields CDR1 SGHTA and CDR2 FQGNSA. This CDR3 is 15 amino acids long. The CDR3 reads CASSSVPGGAAEAFF. CDR3 DNA sequence: TGTGCCAGCAGCTCCGTCCCAGGGGGCGCGGCTGAAGCTTTCTTT. Using reference TRBV7-2 and TRBJ1-1 for the parts outside the CDR3, the full variable domain is GAGVSQSPSNKVTEKGKDVELRCDPISGHTALYWYRQSLGQGLEFLIYFQGNSAPDKSGLPSDRFSAERTGGSVSTLTIQRTQQEDSAVYLCASSSVPGGAAEAFFGQGTRLTVV.

CDR3 amino acids: CASSEMEVRREQYF. The CDR3 DNA sequence: TGTGCCAGCAGTGAAATGGAAGTCCGTCGCGAGCAGTACTTC. The V call is TRBV2, the J call TRBJ2-7; no clear D. Trimming removed 2 bases at V and 6 bases at J, with 14 bases between. CDR1 is SNHLY, CDR2 FYNNEI, per germline. The CDR3 runs to 14 residues. Looking up the rest from reference TRBV2 and TRBJ2-7 gives the full variable domain: EPEVTQTPSHQVTQMGQEVILRCVPISNHLYFYWYRQILGQKVEFLVSFYNNEISEKSEIFDDQFSVERPDGSNFTLKIRSTKLEDSAMYFCASSEMEVRREQYFGPGTRLTVT.

This clone appeared once. V is TRBV28 and J is TRBJ1-2; TRBD1 agrees at 8 bases. V lost 4 bases and J lost 0; bases outside the gene matches: 4. Germline CDR1 and CDR2: MDHEN and SYDVKM. The CDR3 runs to 15 residues. The CDR3 loop is CASSSGQGANYGYTF. The CDR3 coding sequence is TGTGCCAGCAGTTCCGGACAGGGCGCTAACTATGGCTACACCTTC.

V and J are TRBV21-1 and TRBJ2-1; TRBD2 reflects the table's D call only, with no check against the DNA. TRBV21-1 is a documented pseudogene. CDR3 length: 21 amino acids. The CDR3 DNA is TGTGCCAGCAGCAAGCCCAATTTGGGACTAGCGGGAGGAGGCTCCTACAATGAGCAGTTCTTC. This sequence encodes CASSKPNLGLAGGGSYNEQFF.

The CDR3 DNA follows: TGTGCCAGCAAAACTAGCGGGAGAAGATACGAGCAGTACTTC. Its protein product is CASKTSGRRYEQYF. V usage is TRBV6-1 and J usage is TRBJ2-7, with 11 positions matching TRBD2. The CDR3 runs 14 residues. Unmatched junction bases numbered 6, after V lost 7 bases and J lost 4 bases. Per the germline V gene, CDR1 is MNHNS and CDR2 is SASEGT.

The CDR3 nucleotides are TGTGCCAGTAGTAAGGGGCGCCTGGGTGAAAAACTGTTTTTT. Its translation is CASSKGRLGEKLFF. This chain joins TRBV19 and TRBJ1-4, with D perhaps TRBD1 (5 bases). V gave up 4 bases and J gave up 7 bases, with 13 bases separating them. CDR1 is LNHDA, CDR2 SQIVND, per germline (reference sequence). This CDR3 has 14 residues.

The V call is TRBV28, the J call TRBJ1-2, with TRBD1 identical over 10 bases. The CDR3 loop spans 16 amino acids. J lost 7 bases, V lost 2 bases, and 10 bases had no gene match. Germline-derived CDR1 and CDR2 are MDHEN and SYDVKM. This chain's CDR3 is CASSLGTGVWEGGYTF. CDR3 coding DNA: TGTGCCAGCAGTTTAGGGACAGGGGTATGGGAGGGTGGCTACACCTTC.

The genes are TRBV7-2 and TRBJ1-2; D is possibly TRBD1 (6 bases). The CDR3 has 13 amino acids. Trimming stripped 5 bases from V and 4 bases from J, with 11 bases between. Germline V gene sequence: CDR1 SGHTA, CDR2 FQGNSA. In DNA, the CDR3 is TGTGCCAGCAGCCCACAGGGCACCTATGGCTACACCTTC. The encoded protein is CASSPQGTYGYTF.

The chain joins TRBV7-2 to TRBJ1-5; D remains unclear. CDR1 is SGHTA and CDR2 is FQGNSA in the germline V gene. Deletions cut 1 base from V and 3 bases from J, with 4 bases between. The CDR3 runs 13 residues. CDR3 nucleotide sequence: TGTGCCAGCAGCTTAGACCTCAATCAGCCCCAGCATTTT. It is translated as CASSLDLNQPQHF.

The chain couples TRBV30 to TRBJ1-4, with D unresolved. The germline gives CDR1 GTSNPN, CDR2 SVGIG (reference sequence). There are 14 residues in the CDR3. V lost 0 bases, J lost 10 bases, and 15 bases lay in between. Here the CDR3 DNA reads TGTGCCTGGAGTGTGTCAGGCGCCACGGGAAAACTGTTTTTT. This encodes CAWSVSGATGKLFF. The complete variable domain, with remaining parts taken from reference TRBV30 and TRBJ1-4, reads SQTIHQWPATLVQPVGSPLSLECTVEGTSNPNLYWYRQAAGRGLQLLFYSVGIGQISSEVPQNLSASRPQDRQFILSSKKLLLSDSGFYLCAWSVSGATGKLFFGSGTQLSVL.

This chain uses TRBV7-2 with TRBJ1-1, with TRBD1 as a possible D gene (5 bases). The V end lost 3 bases, the J end lost 1 base, and 9 bases lay between the germline ends. This CDR3 is 14 amino acids long. Germline CDR1 is SGHTA and CDR2 is FQGNSA. The CDR3 DNA sequence: TGTGCCAGCAGCTTTGACAGCTCGAACACTGAAGCTTTCTTT. Translation: CASSFDSSNTEAFF.

This rearrangement joins TRBV5-1 to TRBJ2-6, with D uncertain. The CDR3 spans 14 residues. Trimming left V 3 bases short and J 0 bases short, with 4 bases between. Per germline, CDR1 SGHRS and CDR2 YFSETQ. The CDR3 spells CASSSSSGANVLTF. As DNA, the CDR3 is TGCGCCAGCAGCTCCTCCTCTGGGGCCAACGTCCTGACTTTC.

This rearrangement joins TRBV21-1 to TRBJ2-3; TRBD2 is taken as the D call from the table, unchecked against the DNA. TRBV21-1 is labeled a pseudogene. The CDR3 is made up of 20 amino acids. CDR3 in DNA: TGTGCCAGCAGCAAAGGGCCGGGACTAGCGGGAGAAGACGACACAGATACGCAGTATTTT. It codes for CASSKGPGLAGEDDTDTQYF.

The chain has TRBV28 and TRBJ2-1; the match to TRBD2 covers 10 bases. Germline CDR1 MDHEN, CDR2 SYDVKM. J was trimmed by 0 bases and V by 7 bases; bases with no gene match: 9. CDR3 size: 17 residues. CDR3 sequence: CASTSGGRPSSYNEQFF. CDR3 in DNA: TGTGCCAGCACTAGCGGGGGCCGCCCCAGCTCCTACAATGAGCAGTTCTTC.

V is TRBV29-1 and J is TRBJ2-7, with 7 bases identical to TRBD1. V gave up 5 bases and J gave up 7 bases; unmatched junction bases: 5. Germline V gene sequence: CDR1 SQVTM, CDR2 ANQGSEA. The CDR3 is made up of 11 amino acids. The CDR3 coding sequence is TGCAGCGTTTCCGACAGGGTGGAGCAGTACTTC. It translates to CSVSDRVEQYF.

J is TRBJ1-2 and V is TRBV7-2, with 7 bases fitting TRBD1. Germline V CDR1 and CDR2: SGHTA, FQGNSA. After removal of 5 bases from V and 6 bases from J, the junction contained 12 bases not matched to a gene. The CDR3 contains 15 residues. CDR3 nucleotides: TGTGCCAGCAGCACCTTTACCGGGACAGAAGATGGCTACACCTTC. Encoded protein: CASSTFTGTEDGYTF.

The chain employs TRBV7-8 and TRBJ2-1, with 9 bases identical to TRBD2. The CDR3 consists of 12 residues. V dropped 5 bases and J dropped 10; count of bases not matched to a gene: 3. CDR1 SGHVS and CDR2 FQNEAQ come from the germline V gene. CDR3 in amino acids: CASSLSGREQFF. The CDR3 nucleotides read TGTGCCAGCAGCCTCAGCGGGAGGGAGCAGTTCTTC.